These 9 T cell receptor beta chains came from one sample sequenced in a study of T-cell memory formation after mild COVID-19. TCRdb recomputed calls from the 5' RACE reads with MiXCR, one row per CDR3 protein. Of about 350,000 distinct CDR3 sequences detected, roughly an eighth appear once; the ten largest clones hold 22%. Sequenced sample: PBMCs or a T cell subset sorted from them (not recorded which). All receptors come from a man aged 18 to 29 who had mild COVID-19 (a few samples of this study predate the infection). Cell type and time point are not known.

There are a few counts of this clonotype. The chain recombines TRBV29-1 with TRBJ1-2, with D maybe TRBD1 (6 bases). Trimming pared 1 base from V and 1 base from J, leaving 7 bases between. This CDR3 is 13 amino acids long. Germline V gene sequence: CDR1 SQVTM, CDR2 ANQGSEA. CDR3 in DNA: TGCAGCGTTGAAGGACAGGATAACTATGGCTACACCTTC. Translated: CSVEGQDNYGYTF.

CDR3 in amino acids: CASSTPGAPAYEQYF. The CDR3 DNA reads TGTGCCAGCAGTACCCCCGGGGCCCCAGCCTACGAGCAGTACTTC. The chain is built from TRBV27 and TRBJ2-7; D could derive from TRBD1 or TRBD2 (5 bases each). With 5 bases removed from V and 2 bases from J, the gap between germline ends came to 16 bases. Germline CDR1 reads MNHEY; CDR2 reads SMNVEV (reference sequence). CDR3 length: 15 amino acids.

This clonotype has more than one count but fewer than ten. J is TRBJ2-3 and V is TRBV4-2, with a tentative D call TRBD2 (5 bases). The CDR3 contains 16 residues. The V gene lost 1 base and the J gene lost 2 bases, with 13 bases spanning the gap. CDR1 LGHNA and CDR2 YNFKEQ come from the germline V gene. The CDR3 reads CASSQGGPSVTDTQYF. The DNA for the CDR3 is TGTGCCAGCAGCCAAGGAGGGCCCAGTGTCACAGATACGCAGTATTTT.

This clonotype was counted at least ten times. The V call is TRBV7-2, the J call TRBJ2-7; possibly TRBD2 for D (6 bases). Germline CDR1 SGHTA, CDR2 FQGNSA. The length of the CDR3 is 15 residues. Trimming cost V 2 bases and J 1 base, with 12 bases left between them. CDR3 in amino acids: CASSLQGGLSYEQYV. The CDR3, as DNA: TGTGCCAGCAGCTTACAGGGAGGTCTATCCTACGAGCAGTACGTC.

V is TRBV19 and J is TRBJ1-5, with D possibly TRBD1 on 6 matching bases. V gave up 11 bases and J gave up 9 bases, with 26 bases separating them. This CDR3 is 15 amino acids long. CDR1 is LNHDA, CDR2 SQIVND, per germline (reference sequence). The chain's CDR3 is CAWVDGQTQGGPQHF. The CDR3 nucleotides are TGTGCCTGGGTGGATGGACAGACCCAAGGCGGGCCCCAGCATTTT. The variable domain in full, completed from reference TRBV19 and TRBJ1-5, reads DGGITQSPKYLFRKEGQNVTLSCEQNLNHDAMYWYRQDPGQGLRLIYYSQIVNDFQKGDIAEGYSVSREKKESFPLTVTSAQKNPTAFYLCAWVDGQTQGGPQHFGDGTRLSIL.

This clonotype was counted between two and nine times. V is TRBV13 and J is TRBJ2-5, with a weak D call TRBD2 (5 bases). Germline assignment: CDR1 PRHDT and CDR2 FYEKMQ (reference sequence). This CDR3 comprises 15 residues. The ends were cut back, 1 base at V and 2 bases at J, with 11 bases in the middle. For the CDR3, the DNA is TGTGCCAGCAGCTTAGCTCGGCGGGCGCAAGAGACCCAGTACTTC. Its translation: CASSLARRAQETQYF.

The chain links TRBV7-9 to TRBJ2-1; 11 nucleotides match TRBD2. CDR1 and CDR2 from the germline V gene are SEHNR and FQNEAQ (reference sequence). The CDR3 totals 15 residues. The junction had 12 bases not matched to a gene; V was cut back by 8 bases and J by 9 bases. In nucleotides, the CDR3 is TGTGCCAGCTGCAAAACTAGCGGGGGATTTTCTGAGCAGTTCTTC. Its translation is CASCKTSGGFSEQFF.

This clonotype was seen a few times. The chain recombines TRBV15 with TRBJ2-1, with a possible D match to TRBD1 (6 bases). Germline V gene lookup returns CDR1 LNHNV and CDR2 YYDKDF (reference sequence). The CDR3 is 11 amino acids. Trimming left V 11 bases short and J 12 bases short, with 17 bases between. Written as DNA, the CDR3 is TGTGCCTCAAGAAACAGGGAGACGCAGTTCTTC. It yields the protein CASRNRETQFF.

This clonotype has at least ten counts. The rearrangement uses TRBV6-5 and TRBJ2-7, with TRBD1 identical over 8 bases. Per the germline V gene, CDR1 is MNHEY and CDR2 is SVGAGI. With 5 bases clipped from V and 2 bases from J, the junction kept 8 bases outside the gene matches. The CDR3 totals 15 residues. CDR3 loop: CASSPSGTGTYEQYF. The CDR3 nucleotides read TGTGCCAGCAGTCCCTCAGGGACAGGAACCTACGAGCAGTACTTC.